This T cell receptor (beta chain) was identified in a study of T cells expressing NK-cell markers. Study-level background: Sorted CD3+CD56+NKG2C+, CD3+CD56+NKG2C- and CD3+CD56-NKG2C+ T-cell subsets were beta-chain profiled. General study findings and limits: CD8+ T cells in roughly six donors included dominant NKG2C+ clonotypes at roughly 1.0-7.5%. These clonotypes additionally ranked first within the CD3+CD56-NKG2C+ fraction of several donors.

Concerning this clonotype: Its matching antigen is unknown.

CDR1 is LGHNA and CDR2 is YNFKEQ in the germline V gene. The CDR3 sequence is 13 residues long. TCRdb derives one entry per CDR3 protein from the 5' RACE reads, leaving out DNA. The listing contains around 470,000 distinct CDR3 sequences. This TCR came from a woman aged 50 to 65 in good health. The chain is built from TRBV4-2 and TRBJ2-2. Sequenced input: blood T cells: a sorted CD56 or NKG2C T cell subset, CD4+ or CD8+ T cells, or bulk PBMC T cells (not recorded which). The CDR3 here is CASNQVAGGELFF.